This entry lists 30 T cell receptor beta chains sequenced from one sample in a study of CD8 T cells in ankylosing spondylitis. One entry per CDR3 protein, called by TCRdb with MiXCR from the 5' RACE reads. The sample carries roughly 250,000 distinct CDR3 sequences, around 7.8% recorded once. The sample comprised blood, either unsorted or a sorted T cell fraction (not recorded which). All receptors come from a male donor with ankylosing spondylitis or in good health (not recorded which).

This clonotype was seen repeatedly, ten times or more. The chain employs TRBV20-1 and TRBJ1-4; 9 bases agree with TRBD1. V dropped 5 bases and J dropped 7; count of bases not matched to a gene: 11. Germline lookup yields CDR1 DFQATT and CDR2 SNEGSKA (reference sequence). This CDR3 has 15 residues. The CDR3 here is CSAGEQGALGEKLFF. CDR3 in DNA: TGCAGTGCTGGTGAACAGGGGGCGCTTGGTGAAAAACTGTTTTTT.

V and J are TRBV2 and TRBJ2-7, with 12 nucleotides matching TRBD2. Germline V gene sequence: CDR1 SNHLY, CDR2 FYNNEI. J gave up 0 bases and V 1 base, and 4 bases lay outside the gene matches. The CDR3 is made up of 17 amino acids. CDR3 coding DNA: TGTGCCAGCAGTGAAGGTGGACTAGCGGGGTCCTCCTACGAGCAGTACTTC. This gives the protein CASSEGGLAGSSYEQYF.

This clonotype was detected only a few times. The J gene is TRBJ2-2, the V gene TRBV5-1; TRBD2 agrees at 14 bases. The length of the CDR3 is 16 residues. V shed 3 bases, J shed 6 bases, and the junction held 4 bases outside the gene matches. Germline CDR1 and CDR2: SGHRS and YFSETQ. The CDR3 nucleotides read TGCGCCAGCAGCTCGGGACTAGCGGGAGCGGCCGGGGAGCTGTTTTTT. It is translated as CASSSGLAGAAGELFF.

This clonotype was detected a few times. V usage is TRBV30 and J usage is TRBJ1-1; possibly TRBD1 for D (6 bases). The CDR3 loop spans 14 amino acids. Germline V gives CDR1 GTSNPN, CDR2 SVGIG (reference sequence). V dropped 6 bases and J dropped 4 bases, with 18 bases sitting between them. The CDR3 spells CACPGGAGGTEAFF. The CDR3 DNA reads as TGTGCCTGTCCCGGGGGGGCGGGGGGCACTGAAGCTTTCTTT.

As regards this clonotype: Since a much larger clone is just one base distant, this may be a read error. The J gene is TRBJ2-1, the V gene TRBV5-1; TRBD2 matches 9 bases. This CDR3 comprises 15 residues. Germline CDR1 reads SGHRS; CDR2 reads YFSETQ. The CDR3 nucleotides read TGCACCAGCAGCTTGGCGTTAGCGGGAGTGGTTGAGCAGTTCTTC. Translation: CTSSLALAGVVEQFF.

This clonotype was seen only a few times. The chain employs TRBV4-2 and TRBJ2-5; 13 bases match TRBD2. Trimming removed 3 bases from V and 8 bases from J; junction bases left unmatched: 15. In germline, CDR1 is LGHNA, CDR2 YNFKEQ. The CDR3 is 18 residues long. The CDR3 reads CASSQDGSIRTSGSTQYF. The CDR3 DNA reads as TGTGCCAGCAGCCAGGACGGCTCTATTCGGACTAGCGGGAGCACCCAGTACTTC.

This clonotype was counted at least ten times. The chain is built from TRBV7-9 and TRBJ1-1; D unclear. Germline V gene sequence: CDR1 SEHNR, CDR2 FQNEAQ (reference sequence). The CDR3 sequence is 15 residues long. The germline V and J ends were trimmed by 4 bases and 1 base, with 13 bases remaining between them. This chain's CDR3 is CASSSTRGRNTEAFF. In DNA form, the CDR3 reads TGTGCCAGCAGCTCGACCCGCGGAAGGAACACTGAAGCTTTCTTT.

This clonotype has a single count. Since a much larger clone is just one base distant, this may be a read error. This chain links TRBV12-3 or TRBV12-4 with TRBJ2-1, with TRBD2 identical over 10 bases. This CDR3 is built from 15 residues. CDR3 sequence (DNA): TGTGCCAGCAGGTTCGGTAGCGGGGGGTACAATGGGCAGTTCTTC. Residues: CASRFGSGGYNGQFF.

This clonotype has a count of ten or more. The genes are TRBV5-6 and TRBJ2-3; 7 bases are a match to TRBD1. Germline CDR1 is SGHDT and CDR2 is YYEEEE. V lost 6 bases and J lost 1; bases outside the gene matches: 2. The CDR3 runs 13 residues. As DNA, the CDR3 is TGTGCCAGCATCACAGGGGGCACAGATACGCAGTATTTT. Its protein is CASITGGTDTQYF.

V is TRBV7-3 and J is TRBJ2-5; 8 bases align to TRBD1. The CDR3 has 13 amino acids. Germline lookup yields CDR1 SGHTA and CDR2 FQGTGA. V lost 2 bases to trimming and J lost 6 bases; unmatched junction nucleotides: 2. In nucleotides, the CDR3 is TGTGCCAGCAGCTTAGACAGGGGACAGACCCAGTACTTC. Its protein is CASSLDRGQTQYF.

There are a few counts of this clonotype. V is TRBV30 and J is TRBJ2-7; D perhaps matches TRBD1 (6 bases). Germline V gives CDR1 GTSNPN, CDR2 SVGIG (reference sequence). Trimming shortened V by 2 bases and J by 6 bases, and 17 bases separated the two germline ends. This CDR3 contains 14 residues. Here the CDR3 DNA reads TGTGCCTGGAGTCGGGACATGGGGGCGTCCGAGCAGTACTTC. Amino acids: CAWSRDMGASEQYF. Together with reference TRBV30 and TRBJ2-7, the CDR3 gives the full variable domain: SQTIHQWPATLVQPVGSPLSLECTVEGTSNPNLYWYRQAAGRGLQLLFYSVGIGQISSEVPQNLSASRPQDRQFILSSKKLLLSDSGFYLCAWSRDMGASEQYFGPGTRLTVT.

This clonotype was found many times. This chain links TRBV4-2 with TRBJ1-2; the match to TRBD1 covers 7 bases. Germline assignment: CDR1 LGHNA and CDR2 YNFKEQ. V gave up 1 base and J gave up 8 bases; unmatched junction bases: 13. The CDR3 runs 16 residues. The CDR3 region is CASSQAEGTADRGYTF. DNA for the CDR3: TGTGCCAGCAGCCAAGCAGAGGGGACAGCCGATAGGGGCTACACCTTC.

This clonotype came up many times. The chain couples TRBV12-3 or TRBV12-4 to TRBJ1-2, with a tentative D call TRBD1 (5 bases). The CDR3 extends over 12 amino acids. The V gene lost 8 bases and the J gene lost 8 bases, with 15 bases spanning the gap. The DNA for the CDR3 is TGTGCCAGCGGGCCAGGGCCTTGGGGCTACACCTTC. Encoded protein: CASGPGPWGYTF.

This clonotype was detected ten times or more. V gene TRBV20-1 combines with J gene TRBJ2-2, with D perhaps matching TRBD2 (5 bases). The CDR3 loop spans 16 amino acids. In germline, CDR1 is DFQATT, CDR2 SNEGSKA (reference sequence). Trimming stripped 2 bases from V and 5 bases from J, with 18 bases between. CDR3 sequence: CSARPRWTADTGELFF. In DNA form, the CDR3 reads TGCAGTGCTAGACCACGCTGGACTGCCGATACCGGGGAGCTGTTTTTT.

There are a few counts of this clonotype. CDR3 sequence (DNA): TGTGCCAGCTCACCAGAGACAGGGAAGTGGCAGCCCCAGCATTTT. This encodes CASSPETGKWQPQHF. This chain connects TRBV18 to TRBJ1-5; 7 bases map to TRBD1. The germline V gene has CDR1 KGHSH and CDR2 LQKENI. There are 15 residues in the CDR3. V gave up 2 bases and J gave up 7 bases; unmatched junction bases: 8.

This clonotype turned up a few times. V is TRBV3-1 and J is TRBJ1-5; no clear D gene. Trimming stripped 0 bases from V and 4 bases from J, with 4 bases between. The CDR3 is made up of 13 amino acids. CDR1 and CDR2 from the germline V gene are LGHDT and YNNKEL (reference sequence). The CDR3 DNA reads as TGTGCCAGCAGCCAAGACTTGAATCAGCCCCAGCATTTT. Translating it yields CASSQDLNQPQHF. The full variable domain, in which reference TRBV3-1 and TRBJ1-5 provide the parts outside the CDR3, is DTAVSQTPKYLVTQMGNDKSIKCEQNLGHDTMYWYKQDSKKFLKIMFSYNNKELIINETVPNRFSPKSPDKAHLNLHINSLELGDSAVYFCASSQDLNQPQHFGDGTRLSIL.

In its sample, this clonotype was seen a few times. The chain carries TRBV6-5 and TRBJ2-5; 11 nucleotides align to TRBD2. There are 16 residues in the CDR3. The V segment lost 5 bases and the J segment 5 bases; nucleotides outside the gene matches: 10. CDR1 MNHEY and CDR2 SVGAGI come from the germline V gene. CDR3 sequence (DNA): TGTGCCAGCAGTACCGGAGTAGCGGGAGGGTGGGAGACCCAGTACTTC. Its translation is CASSTGVAGGWETQYF.

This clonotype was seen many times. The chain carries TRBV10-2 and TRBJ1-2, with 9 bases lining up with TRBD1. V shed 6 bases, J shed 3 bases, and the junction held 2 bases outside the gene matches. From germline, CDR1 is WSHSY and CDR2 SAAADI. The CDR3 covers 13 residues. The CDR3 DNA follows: TGCGCCAGCAGAGACAGGGGGGACTATGGCTACACCTTC. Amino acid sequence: CASRDRGDYGYTF.

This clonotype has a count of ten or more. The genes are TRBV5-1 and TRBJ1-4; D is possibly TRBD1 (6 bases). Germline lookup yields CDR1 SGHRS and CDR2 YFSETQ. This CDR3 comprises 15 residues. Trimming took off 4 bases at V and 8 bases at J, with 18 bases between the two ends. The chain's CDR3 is CASSPGTIQTEKLFF. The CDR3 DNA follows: TGCGCCAGCAGCCCCGGGACAATCCAAACCGAAAAACTGTTTTTT.

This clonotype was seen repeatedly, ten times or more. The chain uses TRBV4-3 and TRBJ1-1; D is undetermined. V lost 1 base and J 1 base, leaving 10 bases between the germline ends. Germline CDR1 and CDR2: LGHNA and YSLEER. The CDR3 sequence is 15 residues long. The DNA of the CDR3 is TGCGCCAGCAGCCAAGGCGCTGCAGGGAACACTGAAGCTTTCTTT. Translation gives CASSQGAAGNTEAFF.

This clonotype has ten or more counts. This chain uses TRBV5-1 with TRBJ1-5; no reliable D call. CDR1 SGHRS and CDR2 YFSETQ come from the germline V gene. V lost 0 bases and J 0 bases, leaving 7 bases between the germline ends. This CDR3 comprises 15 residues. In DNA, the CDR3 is TGCGCCAGCAGCTTGGGAGGAGATAGCAATCAGCCCCAGCATTTT. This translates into CASSLGGDSNQPQHF.

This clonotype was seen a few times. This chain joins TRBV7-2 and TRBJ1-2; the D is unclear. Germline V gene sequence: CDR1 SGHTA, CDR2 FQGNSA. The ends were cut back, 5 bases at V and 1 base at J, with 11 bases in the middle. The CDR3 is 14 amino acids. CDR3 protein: CASSTLTVNYGYTF. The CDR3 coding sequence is TGTGCCAGCAGCACTTTGACGGTTAACTATGGCTACACCTTC.

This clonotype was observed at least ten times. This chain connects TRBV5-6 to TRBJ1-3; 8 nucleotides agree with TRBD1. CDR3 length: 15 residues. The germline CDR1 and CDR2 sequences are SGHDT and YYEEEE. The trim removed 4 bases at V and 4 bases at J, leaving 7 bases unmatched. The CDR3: CASSRGQGRGNTIYF. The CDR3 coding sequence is TGTGCCAGCAGCCGTGGACAGGGTAGAGGAAACACCATATATTTT.

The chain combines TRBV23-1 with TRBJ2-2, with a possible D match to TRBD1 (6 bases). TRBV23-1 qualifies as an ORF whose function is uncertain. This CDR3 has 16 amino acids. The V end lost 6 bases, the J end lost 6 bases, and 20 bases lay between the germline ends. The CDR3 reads CASSPKGGSEAGELFF. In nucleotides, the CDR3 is TGCGCCAGCAGCCCCAAAGGGGGAAGCGAGGCCGGGGAGCTGTTTTTT.

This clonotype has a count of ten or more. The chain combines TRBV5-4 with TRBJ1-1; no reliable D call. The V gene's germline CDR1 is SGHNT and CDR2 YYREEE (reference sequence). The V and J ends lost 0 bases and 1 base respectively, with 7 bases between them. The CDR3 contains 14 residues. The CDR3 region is CASSLDGRNTEAFF. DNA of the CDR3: TGTGCCAGCAGCTTGGACGGGAGGAACACTGAAGCTTTCTTT.

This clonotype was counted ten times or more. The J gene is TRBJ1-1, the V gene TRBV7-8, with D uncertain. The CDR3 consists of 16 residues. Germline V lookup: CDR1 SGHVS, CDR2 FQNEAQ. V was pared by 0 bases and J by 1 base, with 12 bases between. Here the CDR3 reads CASSLAGNSRNTEAFF. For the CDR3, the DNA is TGTGCCAGCAGCTTAGCGGGGAACAGTAGGAACACTGAAGCTTTCTTT. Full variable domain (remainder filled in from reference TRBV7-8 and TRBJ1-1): GAGVSQSPRYKVAKRGQDVALRCDPISGHVSLFWYQQALGQGPEFLTYFQNEAQLDKSGLPSDRFFAERPEGSVSTLKIQRTQQEDSAVYLCASSLAGNSRNTEAFFGQGTRLTVV.

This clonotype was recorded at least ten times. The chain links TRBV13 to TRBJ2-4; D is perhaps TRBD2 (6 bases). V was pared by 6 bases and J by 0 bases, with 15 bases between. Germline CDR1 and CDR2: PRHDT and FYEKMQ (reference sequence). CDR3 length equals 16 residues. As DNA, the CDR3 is TGTGCCAGCAGTGTGGAGGGGAGGCTAGCCAAAAACATTCAGTACTTC. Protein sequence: CASSVEGRLAKNIQYF. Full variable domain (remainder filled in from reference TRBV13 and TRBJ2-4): AAGVIQSPRHLIKEKRETATLKCYPIPRHDTVYWYQQGPGQDPQFLISFYEKMQSDKGSIPDRFSAQQFSDYHSELNMSSLELGDSALYFCASSVEGRLAKNIQYFGAGTRLSVL.

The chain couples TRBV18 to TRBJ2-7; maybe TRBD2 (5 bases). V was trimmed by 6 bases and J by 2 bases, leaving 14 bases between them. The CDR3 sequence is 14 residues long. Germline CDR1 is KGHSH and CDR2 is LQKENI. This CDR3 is CASSGSGVTYEQYF. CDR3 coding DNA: TGTGCCAGCTCTGGATCCGGGGTTACCTACGAGCAGTACTTC. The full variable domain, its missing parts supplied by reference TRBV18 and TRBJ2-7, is NAGVMQNPRHLVRRRGQEARLRCSPMKGHSHVYWYRQLPEEGLKFMVYLQKENIIDESGMPKERFSAEFPKEGPSILRIQQVVRGDSAAYFCASSGSGVTYEQYFGPGTRLTVT.

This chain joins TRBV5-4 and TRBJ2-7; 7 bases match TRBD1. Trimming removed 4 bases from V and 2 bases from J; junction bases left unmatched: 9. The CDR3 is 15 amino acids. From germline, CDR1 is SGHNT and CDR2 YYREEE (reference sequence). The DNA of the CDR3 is TGTGCCAGCAGCCTCCCGGGACAGCCGGCCTACGAGCAGTACTTC. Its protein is CASSLPGQPAYEQYF.

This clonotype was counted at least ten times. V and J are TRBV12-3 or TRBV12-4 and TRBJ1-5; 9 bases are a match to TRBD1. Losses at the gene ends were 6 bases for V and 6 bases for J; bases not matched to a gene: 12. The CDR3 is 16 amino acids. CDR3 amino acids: CASSRTGARRSQPQHF. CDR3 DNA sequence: TGTGCCAGCAGCCGGACAGGGGCCCGCAGGAGTCAGCCCCAGCATTTT.